Below are 4 T cell receptor beta chains sequenced from a single sample in a study of cytomegalovirus exposure and HLA in healthy donors. A multiplex PCR was run with 60 Vbeta primers and 13 Jbeta primers. Profiled with immunoSEQ multiplex PCR; TCRdb holds only in-frame clones, not every one. This repertoire shows around 78,000 clones, less than 75% found once; its top ten account for approximately 5.7%. The sample taken for sequencing was PBMCs. These receptors were collected from a man aged 30-40 years in good health and CMV-seropositive.

This chain joins TRBV18 and TRBJ2-4, with a tentative D call TRBD2 (6 bases). CDR1 is KGHSH and CDR2 is LQKENI in the germline V gene. Trimming stripped 5 bases from V and 1 base from J, with 12 bases between. This CDR3 region has 15 residues. This chain's CDR3 is CASSSGTVAKNIQYF. The CDR3 DNA follows: TGTGCCAGCTCATCGGGGACTGTCGCCAAAAACATTCAGTACTTC.

The V gene is TRBV2, the J gene TRBJ1-6; the D gene is possibly TRBD1 (6 bases). This CDR3 region has 16 residues. Trimming removed 7 bases at V and 5 bases at J, with 18 bases between. The germline V gene encodes CDR1 SNHLY and CDR2 FYNNEI. The CDR3 DNA sequence: TGTGCCAGCACCCCATTTGGGGGCGGAAATAATTCACCCCTCCACTTT. This encodes CASTPFGGGNNSPLHF.

This sequence joins TRBV19 and TRBJ1-4; 9 bases are shared with TRBD1. The CDR3 contains 15 residues. From germline, CDR1 is LNHDA and CDR2 SQIVND (reference sequence). J was trimmed by 7 bases and V by 9 bases; bases with no gene match: 12. CDR3 sequence: CASLDRGAPGEKLFF. The CDR3 nucleotides read TGTGCCAGCCTAGACAGGGGGGCGCCGGGTGAAAAACTGTTTTTT.

The chain has TRBV7-2 and TRBJ1-1; TRBD1 is a possible D gene (5 bases). The CDR3 is made up of 16 amino acids. V lost 3 bases and J lost 0, with 14 bases in between. From germline, CDR1 is SGHTA and CDR2 FQGNSA. The CDR3 region is CASSLSSGGVNTEAFF. CDR3 coding DNA: TGTGCCAGCAGCTTGTCCAGCGGGGGGGTGAACACTGAAGCTTTCTTT.